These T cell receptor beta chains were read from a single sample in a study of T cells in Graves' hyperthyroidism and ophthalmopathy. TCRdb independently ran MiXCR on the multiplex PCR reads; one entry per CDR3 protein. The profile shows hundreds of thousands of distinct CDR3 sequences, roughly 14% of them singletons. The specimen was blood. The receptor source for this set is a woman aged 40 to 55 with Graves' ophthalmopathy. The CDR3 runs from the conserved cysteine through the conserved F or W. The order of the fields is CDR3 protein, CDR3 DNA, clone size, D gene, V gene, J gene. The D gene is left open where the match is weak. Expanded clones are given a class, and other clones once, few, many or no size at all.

CDR3aa: CATSRDRGRGEQYF
CDR3nt: TGTGCCACCAGCAGGGACAGGGGGCGAGGCGAGCAGTACTTC
abundance: many
d_gene: TRBD1
v_gene: TRBV15
j_gene: TRBJ2-7

CDR3aa: CASSATPQVGDTEAFF
CDR3nt: TGTGCCAGCAGTGCTACCCCTCAGGTGGGGGACACTGAAGCTTTCTTT
abundance: many
d_gene: -
v_gene: TRBV6-2/TRBV6-3
j_gene: TRBJ1-1

CDR3aa: CASSPDRLGTEAFF
CDR3nt: TGTGCCAGCAGCCCAGACCGGCTGGGCACTGAAGCTTTCTTT
abundance: many
d_gene: -
v_gene: TRBV2
j_gene: TRBJ1-1

CDR3aa: CASSLVAGDQETQYF
CDR3nt: TGTGCCAGCAGCTTAGTAGCGGGGGATCAAGAGACCCAGTACTTC
abundance: -
d_gene: TRBD2
v_gene: TRBV7-9
j_gene: TRBJ2-5

CDR3aa: CASSLGRGINQPQHF
CDR3nt: TGTGCCAGCAGCTTAGGCAGGGGAATCAATCAGCCCCAGCATTTT
abundance: -
d_gene: -
v_gene: TRBV7-2
j_gene: TRBJ1-5

CDR3aa: CASSYIEETEAFF
CDR3nt: TGTGCCAGCAGTTACATAGAAGAAACTGAAGCTTTCTTT
abundance: many
d_gene: -
v_gene: TRBV6-2/TRBV6-3
j_gene: TRBJ1-1

CDR3aa: CASSLSVNYGYTF
CDR3nt: TGTGCCAGCAGTTTATCCGTAAACTATGGCTACACCTTC
abundance: -
d_gene: -
v_gene: TRBV28
j_gene: TRBJ1-2

CDR3aa: CASSFNGRDGYTF
CDR3nt: TGTGCCAGCAGCTTCAACGGGCGGGATGGCTACACCTTC
abundance: many
d_gene: -
v_gene: TRBV7-8
j_gene: TRBJ1-2

CDR3aa: CASSAPGFYGYTF
CDR3nt: TGTGCCAGTAGTGCTCCAGGATTCTATGGCTACACCTTC
abundance: -
d_gene: -
v_gene: TRBV19
j_gene: TRBJ1-2

CDR3aa: CASSFGSSGVYEQYF
CDR3nt: TGTGCCAGCAGTTTTGGGTCTAGCGGCGTCTACGAGCAGTACTTC
abundance: -
d_gene: TRBD2
v_gene: TRBV28
j_gene: TRBJ2-7

CDR3aa: CASSGDGGAFSYEQYF
CDR3nt: TGTGCCAGCAGCGGCGACGGGGGTGCTTTCTCCTACGAGCAGTACTTC
abundance: many
d_gene: -
v_gene: TRBV11-2
j_gene: TRBJ2-7

CDR3aa: CASSRLASTGELFF
CDR3nt: TGCGCCAGCAGCCGACTAGCGAGCACCGGGGAGCTGTTTTTT
abundance: few
d_gene: TRBD2
v_gene: TRBV5-1
j_gene: TRBJ2-2

CDR3aa: CASRQNGYEQYF
CDR3nt: TGTGCCAGCCGACAGAACGGCTACGAGCAGTACTTC
abundance: many
d_gene: -
v_gene: TRBV28
j_gene: TRBJ2-7

CDR3aa: CASSELTPNQPQHF
CDR3nt: TGTGCCAGCAGTGAACTGACGCCAAATCAGCCCCAGCATTTT
abundance: many
d_gene: -
v_gene: TRBV6-1
j_gene: TRBJ1-5

CDR3aa: CASSMQMSFSGANVLTF
CDR3nt: TGTGCCAGTAGTATGCAGATGAGTTTCTCTGGGGCCAACGTCCTGACTTTC
abundance: -
d_gene: -
v_gene: TRBV19
j_gene: TRBJ2-6

CDR3aa: CASSYSAVAYEQYF
CDR3nt: TGTGCCAGCAGTTACTCTGCGGTTGCCTACGAGCAGTACTTC
abundance: -
d_gene: -
v_gene: TRBV6-2/TRBV6-3
j_gene: TRBJ2-7

CDR3aa: CASSLRPFLSNQPQHF
CDR3nt: TGTGCCAGCAGTTTGAGACCCTTTCTTAGCAATCAGCCCCAGCATTTT
abundance: many
d_gene: -
v_gene: TRBV6-2/TRBV6-3
j_gene: TRBJ1-5

CDR3aa: CAILGLAPYEQYF
CDR3nt: TGTGCCATCCTAGGCCTCGCCCCCTACGAGCAGTACTTC
abundance: -
d_gene: -
v_gene: TRBV6-1
j_gene: TRBJ2-7